This T cell receptor beta chain was sequenced for a study of spatial heterogeneity in lung cancer (dated by TCRdb to about 2019). About the study as a whole: Beta-chain transcripts were consistently detected in greater numbers than alpha-chain transcripts, which likely reflected higher beta-chain transcript abundance. The study linked features of the TCR repertoire to counts of nonsynonymous mutations, which were determined by whole-exome sequencing of tumor tissue. The study quantitatively compared TCR alpha and beta repertoires across multiple tumor regions, matched nontumor lung and blood in non-small cell lung cancer. In the raw uncorrected reads, each unique combination of TCR and UMI appeared more than ten times on average. At surgery, hundreds of tumor regions, around 65 matched nontumor lung samples and 45 to 60 PBMC samples were TCR-sequenced for both alpha and beta chains. Paper-wide results and their limitations: Confirming at a functional level the hypothesis that regional TCRs recognize regional mutations was considered to require additional single-cell paired TCR alpha and beta sequencing. Ubiquitous expanded tumor TCRs were detected in blood more often at tumor resection than at routine follow-up.

The sample's time point, from its label and the paper: sample taken at primary tumor resection. Samples were obtained from 72 patients with early-stage, untreated non-small cell lung cancer from the lung TRACERx cohort. Without any cell sorting, TCR sequencing was performed on whole RNA extracted either from tumor and nontumor lung tissue or from cryopreserved PBMC samples. A patient was chosen for TCR sequencing only when enough RNA was available from at least two tumor regions. Libraries were prepared through 5' RACE. The instrument given in TCRdb is NextSeq 500. In the TCR library protocol, a unique molecular identifier was attached to each TCR cDNA molecule so that PCR and sequencing errors could be corrected. Under the source paper's analysis protocol: TCR identification, UMI-based error correction and CDR3 extraction were all carried out with Decombinator tools. TCRs above a frequency of 2 per 1,000, corresponding to the top 1% of the tumor frequency distribution, were defined as expanded. Each repertoire was subsampled 100 times to 5,000 TCRs, after which Renyi diversity was computed with the R vegan package. CDR3 similarity networks were built from amino acid triplet string-kernel similarity, connecting CDR3s with pairwise similarity above 0.82. The raw public reads went through TCRdb reprocessing: fastp at Q25, MiXCR clone calling, in-frame beta chains kept. Rows with one shared CDR3 protein collapse into an entry with the most common genes and DNA. The V and J calls shown here were made by TCRdb, not taken from the authors' results. The sample contains some 100,000 distinct CDR3 sequences, around 12% of them found a single time. About 38% of the sample is in the top ten clones.

This clonotype was picked up a small number of times. Its specific antigen is unknown. No quality values exist for individual bases; no much larger clone is one base distant. The TCR originated in a male donor with early-stage non-small cell lung cancer. Sequenced material: PBMCs, taken at surgery.

The CDR3 protein sequence reads: CSAGLGHEQYF. The bases are TGCAGCGCGGGACTGGGCCACGAGCAGTACTTC. Recombination connected TRBV29-1 to TRBJ2-7; matching of 6 bases hints at TRBD2 as the D gene. As encoded in the germline V gene, CDR1 is SQVTM while CDR2 is ANQGSEA. The CDR3 spans 11 residues, from the cysteine through the phenylalanine. Only the CDR3 portion is preserved as DNA: 33 bases, with reading frame beginning at the first base. Relative to germline, V is 7 bases shorter and J is 5 bases shorter, with 12 bases between their ends.